The present T cell receptor beta chain was sequenced within a study of early T cells in non-severe SARS-CoV-2 infection. About the study: Sequencing input comprised bulk RNA from unsorted whole blood; chain pairing was not available. Study-level results: The VDJdb matching leaned toward anti-spike CD8 responses and overlooked private and CD4 specificities.

This clonotype was found many times. No antigen is known for it. Unique molecular identifier tags were affixed to discrete cDNA molecules. TCRdb itself ran the 5' RACE reads through MiXCR, one entry per CDR3 protein. The sample records fewer than 100,000 distinct CDR3 sequences, about an eighth being singletons. The CDR3 length is 16 residues. Trimming pared 0 bases from V and 10 bases from J, leaving 16 bases between. Germline CDR1 reads MNHNS; CDR2 reads SASEGT. The chain employs TRBV6-1 and TRBJ1-6; D is unclear. The sequenced sample was whole blood. The clonotype comes from an adult who was a healthcare worker with PCR-confirmed SARS-CoV-2 infection or an uninfected control (not recorded which). The CDR3 loop is CASSEALRLTGSPLHF. The DNA of the CDR3 is TGTGCCAGCAGTGAAGCGCTTCGGTTGACCGGCTCACCCCTCCACTTT.